This T cell receptor (beta chain) was profiled in a study of cytomegalovirus exposure and HLA in healthy donors. Study-wide background: The Caucasian-associated ancestry cluster held around 81% of around 380 genotyped donors. Study results and limitations: A later analysis reportedly found fewer N-insertions in an Asian-associated ancestry cluster than the roughly 670-donor mean.

With regard to this clone: Its antigen is still unknown.

Likely unrecorded immune exposures existed in these nominally healthy donors. The primer mix had 60 Vbeta and 13 Jbeta primers. The assay was immunoSEQ multiplex PCR, and TCRdb's table has in-frame clones only and misses some. The sample yields more than 65,000 clones, 79% seen once. J was trimmed by 6 bases and V by 4 bases; bases with no gene match: 11. Germline V gene data show CDR1 as SGHNT and CDR2 as YYREEE (reference sequence). The CDR3 spans 15 residues. The sequenced material came from PBMCs. This TCR was recovered from a woman aged 40 to 49 in good health and CMV-seropositive. The J gene is TRBJ1-1, the V gene TRBV5-4, with TRBD1 identical over 8 bases. CDR3 residues: CASSPPTGVHAEAFF. The CDR3 DNA sequence: TGTGCCAGCAGCCCACCGACAGGGGTCCACGCTGAAGCTTTCTTT.